This TCR beta chain is drawn from a study of T cell responses to AZD1222 COVID-19 vaccine listed by TCRdb under 2021. General notes on the study: AZD1222 recipients with second doses at about 4 weeks or about 12 weeks were pooled, because spike-specific TCR depth and breadth did not differ between schedules. TCR sequencing was performed for 230 to 250 trial participants, of whom 207 were given two doses of AZD1222 and around 25 were given two doses of MenACWY control vaccine. Trial participants were enrolled into age subgroups of 18-55, 56-69 and 70-plus years, which contained 148, 28 and 57 TCR-sequenced participants, respectively. What the work shows at the level of the full study, not this receptor alone: The whole spike protein was spanned by vaccine-associated CD4 TCRs, and dominant responses were seen in regions 160-218 and 743-854. Participants were mostly white British, with more females than males. The authors suggested clonal diversity may have been underestimated. In the small 56-69-year group, the increase in depth fell short of significance, most likely because of low power. Spike-specific TCR breadth and depth rose significantly after two AZD1222 doses compared with day 0 and with MenACWY recipients. Conclusions about previously exposed vaccinees are limited because only a handful of AZD1222 recipients were SARS-CoV-2 seropositive at baseline. Because no samples from the day 14 peak response were available, repertoires could be characterized only after the peak T cell response. Reportedly, almost half of the unique spike-specific TCRs recognized epitopes lying outside the regions that are mutated in the B.1.351 and B.1.1.7 variants.

Based on the germline V gene, the CDR1 and CDR2 sequences are MDHEN and SYDVKM. There are 14 amino acids in the CDR3, from cysteine to phenylalanine inclusive. The retained sequence is limited to the CDR3, 42 bases, with the frame set at the first base. Trimming costs V 8 bases and J 9 bases, and their ends lie 17 bases apart. Worth noting for this clone: Its specific antigen is unknown. No base quality information exists; no much larger clone differs at one position.

Reading the label with the study, this specimen's time point is: baseline before first vaccination. Samples from vaccinated people were obtained from the UK trials COV001 and COV002, which included a single-blind randomized controlled phase 2/3 trial of AZD1222 (ChAdOx1 nCoV-19) in healthy adults. For TCRbeta chain sequencing, PBMC samples from trial participants were taken at day 0 and at day 28 after the second dose. The CDR3 regions of human TCRbeta chains were subjected to immunosequencing. The authors processed their data as follows. TCRs in the repertoires were matched against a reference library of SARS-CoV-2-specific TCRs that had been generated with the MIRA antigen-specificity platform. Breadth meant the fraction of unique TCRs that were SARS-CoV-2-associated, whereas depth meant the fraction of total T cells that were SARS-CoV-2-associated. Using the MIRA data, each spike-specific TCR was assigned both to the spike region to which the TCR was reactive and to a CD4 or CD8 class. Log10-transformed breadth and depth values were compared by one-way ANOVA with Sidak's multiple comparisons tests. Entries here come from immuneACCESS through TCRdb and include only in-frame sequences with V and J called. Some clones fail to appear in such tables; in the studies checked, an unresolved V gene covers under half of the shortfall, and the cause of the remainder is unknown. That table supplies the V and J calls and clone size; D and trimming were determined from the DNA. This sample holds over 150,000 clones; about nine tenths were observed only once. In total, the top ten clones hold about 1.6% of the sample.

Sequenced here: peripheral blood, sampled on day 0 of AZD1222 vaccination. The chain couples TRBV28 to TRBJ1-6; the D gene remains uncertain. This receptor was identified in an adult in good health. The CDR3 protein is CASLAFLSGSPLHF. The bases are TGTGCCAGCCTCGCCTTTTTAAGTGGTTCACCCCTCCACTTT.